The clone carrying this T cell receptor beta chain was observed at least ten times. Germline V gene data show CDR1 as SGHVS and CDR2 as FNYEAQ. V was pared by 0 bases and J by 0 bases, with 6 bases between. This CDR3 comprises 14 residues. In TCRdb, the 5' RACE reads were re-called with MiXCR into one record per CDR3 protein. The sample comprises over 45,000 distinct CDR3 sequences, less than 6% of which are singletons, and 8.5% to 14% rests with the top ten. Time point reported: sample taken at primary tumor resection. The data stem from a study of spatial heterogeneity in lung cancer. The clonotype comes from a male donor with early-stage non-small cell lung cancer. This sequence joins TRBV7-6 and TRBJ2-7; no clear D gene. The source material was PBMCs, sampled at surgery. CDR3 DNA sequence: TGTGCCAGCAGCTTAGCGACGTACTCCTACGAGCAGTACTTC. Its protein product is CASSLATYSYEQYF.